Below, 5 T cell receptor beta chains from the same sample are listed, as sequenced in a study of low-dose radiotherapy and immunotherapy resistance in tumors. Primers used for first-strand cDNA, a TRAV- and TRBV-specific set, covered both alpha and beta chains. The authors amplified TCRs for around 20 PCR cycles with a constant-region primer and a V-primer adapter. TCRdb re-derived calls from the reads in MiXCR, one entry per CDR3 protein. In the table there are about 7,100 distinct CDR3 sequences, about 50% of which are singletons. The receptors were sampled from a human donor with advanced metastatic prostate, ovarian, gallbladder or colorectal cancer (not recorded which). This table probably holds off-target reads from a library built for another chain.

The gene calls are TRBV2 and TRBJ2-1, with D perhaps matching TRBD2 (5 bases). The V end was cut by 4 bases, the J end by 4 bases, with 8 bases between. The length of the CDR3 is 13 residues. Germline V lookup: CDR1 SNHLY, CDR2 FYNNEI. The CDR3 DNA is TGTGCCAGCAGTGGGCGGGCGTACAATGAGCAGTTCTTC. It specifies CASSGRAYNEQFF.

The chain uses TRBV12-3 or TRBV12-4 and TRBJ1-6; D may be TRBD1 (5 bases). V was trimmed by 5 bases and J by 10 bases, leaving 15 bases between them. CDR3 length: 14 amino acids. The CDR3 spells CASSLWGDRSPLHF. The CDR3 bases are TGTGCCAGCAGTCTGTGGGGGGATCGATCACCCCTCCACTTT.

The chain uses TRBV10-3 and TRBJ2-1, with D hard to call. Germline values: CDR1 ENHRY, CDR2 SYGVKD. Trimming left V 2 bases short and J 0 bases short, with 8 bases between. The CDR3 loop spans 15 amino acids. CDR3 sequence reads: CAISEDIDSYNEQFF. The DNA for the CDR3 is TGTGCCATCAGTGAGGACATCGACTCCTACAATGAGCAGTTCTTC.

This chain links TRBV20-1 with TRBJ1-2, with 8 bases that match TRBD1. Germline V gene data show CDR1 as DFQATT and CDR2 as SNEGSKA (reference sequence). The ends lost 5 bases at V and 5 bases at J; junction bases unmatched: 4. This CDR3 contains 12 residues. The DNA for the CDR3 is TGCAGTGCTTCAGGGGGCGCTTATGGCTACACCTTC. Translated: CSASGGAYGYTF.

This chain links TRBV20-1 with TRBJ1-2; D perhaps matches TRBD1 (5 bases). There are 15 residues in the CDR3. Germline V gene lookup returns CDR1 DFQATT and CDR2 SNEGSKA (reference sequence). V was clipped by 6 bases and J by 8 bases, with 25 bases between them. CDR3 DNA: TGCAGTGCGAAAAAGACCGGGACGGTGTCGGGGGGCTACACCTTC. This encodes CSAKKTGTVSGGYTF.